This TCR beta chain was obtained from a study of blood T cell repertoires in COVID-19. Study information: Acute-phase and convalescent COVID-19 samples originated in the United States, Italy and Spain.

TCRdb's copy holds only in-frame clones and misses some; the assay was immunoSEQ multiplex PCR. The repertoire has hundreds of thousands of clones, roughly 90% of them found once; the top ten carry roughly 4%. CDR1 and CDR2 (germline): SGHAT, FQDESV (reference sequence). V was shortened by 4 bases and J by 6 bases, with 9 bases between the two germline ends. The CDR3 is made up of 13 amino acids. The sequencing sample was made of peripheral blood. This sequence originates from a woman between 45 and 65 years old with active or convalescent COVID-19. The rearrangement uses TRBV11-1 and TRBJ2-2, with TRBD1 as a possible D gene (6 bases). CDR3: CASSSQGSGELFF. In nucleotides, the CDR3 is TGTGCCAGCAGCTCGCAGGGGTCCGGGGAGCTGTTTTTT. The variable domain in full, completed from reference TRBV11-1 and TRBJ2-2, reads EAEVAQSPRYKITEKSQAVAFWCDPISGHATLYWYRQILGQGPELLVQFQDESVVDDSQLPKDRFSAERLKGVDSTLKIQPAELGDSAMYLCASSSQGSGELFFGEGSRLTVL.